This entry describes one TCR beta chain. The antigen is undetermined. Donors had nominal health at sampling but likely had unrecorded immune exposures. This specimen belongs to a study of cytomegalovirus exposure and HLA in healthy donors. Study-wide findings and caveats: It was in a later analysis that TCR association rates were seen to vary by HLA locus, highest for DRB1 and lowest for HLA-C. For most TCR beta V segments, an earlier analysis put the productive rate at about 90% or about 30% of the time. In a later analysis, at a false discovery rate of 0.05, roughly 17,000 TCR beta sequences matched HLA alleles.

PCR employed 60 Vbeta and 13 Jbeta primers. TCRdb's copy holds only in-frame clones and misses some; the assay was immunoSEQ multiplex PCR. With some 130,000 clones in the sample, the ten largest clones hold about 1.6%. V was clipped by 6 bases and J by 4 bases, with 15 bases between them. Germline V CDR1 and CDR2: SNHLY, FYNNEI. The CDR3 spans 14 residues. The V and J genes are TRBV2 and TRBJ1-2, with TRBD1 as a possible D gene (6 bases). This receptor was obtained from a woman between 35 and 50 years old in good health and CMV-seronegative. The sample taken for sequencing was PBMCs. The CDR3 nucleotides are TGTGCCAGCAGCGTGACAGGAAGAGGCTATGGCTACACCTTC. It codes for CASSVTGRGYGYTF. Looking up the rest from reference TRBV2 and TRBJ1-2 gives the full variable domain: EPEVTQTPSHQVTQMGQEVILRCVPISNHLYFYWYRQILGQKVEFLVSFYNNEISEKSEIFDDQFSVERPDGSNFTLKIRSTKLEDSAMYFCASSVTGRGYGYTFGSGTRLTVV.